This T cell receptor beta chain stems from a study of PD-L1 blockade in urothelial cancer. This CDR3 comprises 13 residues. Germline V gene sequence: CDR1 WNHNN, CDR2 SYGVQD (reference sequence). The V end was cut by 0 bases, the J end by 7 bases, with 7 bases between. Synthetic templates analogous to TCR were spiked into all PCRs individually. The data were produced by immunoSEQ multiplex PCR, yet TCRdb's version contains in-frame clones alone and is incomplete. In the table there are 120,000 or so clones, roughly 86% of which are singletons. Time point of the sample: peripheral blood 6 weeks after treatment start.

The receptor's source is a man aged 45-60 years with urothelial cancer. V gene TRBV10-1 combines with J gene TRBJ2-1; D possibly corresponds to TRBD2 (5 bases). The starting material was PBMCs, obtained around atezolizumab (anti-PD-L1) treatment. CDR3 coding DNA: TGCGCCAGCAGTGAGTCGAGGGTAAATGAGCAGTTCTTC. This sequence encodes CASSESRVNEQFF.